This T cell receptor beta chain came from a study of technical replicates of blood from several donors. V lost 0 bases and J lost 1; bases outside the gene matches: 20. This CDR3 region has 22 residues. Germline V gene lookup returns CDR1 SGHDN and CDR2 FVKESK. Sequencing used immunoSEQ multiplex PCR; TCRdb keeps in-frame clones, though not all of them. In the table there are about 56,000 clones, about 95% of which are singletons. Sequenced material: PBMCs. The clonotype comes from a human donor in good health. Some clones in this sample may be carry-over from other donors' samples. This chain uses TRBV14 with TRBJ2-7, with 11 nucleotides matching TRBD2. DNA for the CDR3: TGTGCCAGCAGCCAAGATGATTTGTTAGGTCTAGCGGGAGGTTCCTATTCCTACGAGCAGTACTTC. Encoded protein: CASSQDDLLGLAGGSYSYEQYF.